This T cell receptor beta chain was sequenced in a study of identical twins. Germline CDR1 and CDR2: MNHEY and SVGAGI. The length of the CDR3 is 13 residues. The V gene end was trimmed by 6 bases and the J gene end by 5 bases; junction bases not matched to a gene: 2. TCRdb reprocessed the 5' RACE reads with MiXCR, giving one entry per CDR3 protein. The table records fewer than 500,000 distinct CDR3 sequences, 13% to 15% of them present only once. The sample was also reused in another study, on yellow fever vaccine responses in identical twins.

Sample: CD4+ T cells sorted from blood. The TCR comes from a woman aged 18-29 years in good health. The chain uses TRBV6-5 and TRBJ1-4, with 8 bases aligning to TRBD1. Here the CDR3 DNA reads TGTGCCAGCAGCTACAGGGGGAATGAAAAACTGTTTTTT. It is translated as CASSYRGNEKLFF.